The 25 T cell receptor beta chains reported below all come from one sample, sequenced in a study of breast tumors, draining lymph nodes, adjacent tissues. TCRdb re-called the multiplex PCR reads through MiXCR, storing one row per CDR3 protein. Of around 140,000 distinct CDR3 sequences listed, approximately 20% are singletons. Breast cancer patients provided tissue from their axillary draining lymph nodes. What was sequenced was axillary lymph node tissue. The origin of the receptors is a female donor with breast cancer. Some clones in this sample may be carry-over from other donors' samples.

The chain links TRBV5-6 to TRBJ2-5, with D tentatively TRBD1 (5 bases). There are 17 residues in the CDR3. Germline V gene sequence: CDR1 SGHDT, CDR2 YYEEEE. Trimming stripped 7 bases from V and 3 bases from J, with 25 bases between. The CDR3 sequence: CASGQGTLDSEEETQYF. CDR3 coding DNA: TGTGCCAGCGGCCAAGGCACCCTAGACAGTGAGGAAGAGACCCAGTACTTC.

The table lists this clonotype with many counts. The V and J genes are TRBV27 and TRBJ1-5; D might be TRBD1 (5 bases). There are 14 residues in the CDR3. V was pared by 3 bases and J by 5 bases, with 11 bases between. The V gene's germline CDR1 is MNHEY and CDR2 SMNVEV (reference sequence). In DNA, the CDR3 is TGTGCCAGCAGTTTGTGGGGCGGAGATCAGCCCCAGCATTTT. Translated, it gives CASSLWGGDQPQHF.

This clonotype has ten or more counts. The chain links TRBV11-1 to TRBJ1-6; no reliable D call. The V gene's germline CDR1 is SGHAT and CDR2 FQDESV (reference sequence). CDR3 length equals 14 residues. V gave up 5 bases and J gave up 4 bases, with 9 bases separating them. The CDR3 spells CASSLTGYNSPLHF. CDR3 coding DNA: TGTGCCAGCAGCCTGACGGGTTATAATTCACCCCTCCACTTT.

Ten or more counts support this clonotype. The gene calls are TRBV7-9 and TRBJ2-1, with 7 bases aligning to TRBD2. V shed 5 bases and J 0 bases; nucleotides not matched to a gene: 4. The CDR3 consists of 15 residues. CDR1 is SEHNR, CDR2 FQNEAQ, per germline (reference sequence). The CDR3 spells CASSTGTTSYNEQFF. The CDR3 nucleotides are TGTGCCAGCAGCACCGGGACTACCTCCTACAATGAGCAGTTCTTC.

This clonotype was seen at least ten times. This chain connects TRBV28 to TRBJ2-7, with 7 bases fitting TRBD2. The CDR3 is 15 residues long. CDR1 MDHEN and CDR2 SYDVKM come from the germline V gene. V dropped 6 bases and J dropped 2; count of bases not matched to a gene: 10. The CDR3 nucleotides are TGTGCCAGCAGCAAAGGCGCGGGGAGGGCCTACGAGCAGTACTTC. It specifies CASSKGAGRAYEQYF. Variable domain in full (rest from reference TRBV28 and TRBJ2-7): DVKVTQSSRYLVKRTGEKVFLECVQDMDHENMFWYRQDPGLGLRLIYFSYDVKMKEKGDIPEGYSVSREKKERFSLILESASTNQTSMYLCASSKGAGRAYEQYFGPGTRLTVT.

This clonotype was found many times. V and J are TRBV7-8 and TRBJ2-1; D uncertain. Trimming shortened V by 0 bases and J by 2 bases, and 8 bases separated the two germline ends. The V gene's germline CDR1 is SGHVS and CDR2 FQNEAQ. This CDR3 spans 15 amino acids. The CDR3 is CASSLANAAYNEQFF. CDR3 sequence (DNA): TGTGCCAGCAGCTTAGCCAATGCTGCCTACAATGAGCAGTTCTTC.

This clonotype was found many times. The V gene is TRBV29-1, the J gene TRBJ2-2, with D maybe TRBD2 (6 bases). Trimming removed 4 bases from V and 5 bases from J, with 20 bases in between. CDR3 length equals 16 residues. The V gene's germline CDR1 is SQVTM and CDR2 ANQGSEA. For the CDR3, the DNA is TGCAGCGTTGTATTGGTCCCGGGGGAAGGGACCGGGGAGCTGTTTTTT. This translates into CSVVLVPGEGTGELFF.

This clonotype was detected many times. CDR3 coding DNA: TGTGCCTGGAGAAGGGGGCAGGGTAACTATGGCTACACCTTC. It translates to CAWRRGQGNYGYTF. The rearrangement links TRBV30 to TRBJ1-2; 7 bases line up with TRBD1. This CDR3 has 14 amino acids. V shed 3 bases, J shed 1 base, and the junction held 5 bases outside the gene matches. CDR1 and CDR2 (germline): GTSNPN, SVGIG (reference sequence).

There are a few counts of this clonotype. This rearrangement joins TRBV5-4 to TRBJ2-4; TRBD2 aligns across 8 bases. CDR1 SGHNT and CDR2 YYREEE come from the germline V gene (reference sequence). This CDR3 has 13 residues. V lost 0 bases to trimming and J lost 9 bases; unmatched junction nucleotides: 2. The DNA for the CDR3 is TGTGCCAGCAGCTTGGCCGGGGGGGCCATTCAGTACTTC. Its translation is CASSLAGGAIQYF. Supplemented by reference TRBV5-4 and TRBJ2-4, the full variable domain reads ETGVTQSPTHLIKTRGQQVTLRCSSQSGHNTVSWYQQALGQGPQFIFQYYREEENGRGNFPPRFSGLQFPNYSSELNVNALELDDSALYLCASSLAGGAIQYFGAGTRLSVL.

This clonotype was counted ten times or more. The chain carries TRBV30 and TRBJ2-7; perhaps D is TRBD1 or TRBD2 (5 bases each). V was clipped by 0 bases and J by 5 bases, with 11 bases between them. Germline loops: CDR1 GTSNPN, CDR2 SVGIG (reference sequence). The CDR3 extends over 13 amino acids. CDR3 DNA: TGTGCCTGGAGTGTACCCGGGACCCACGAGCAGTACTTC. It yields the protein CAWSVPGTHEQYF.

The sample holds many counts of this clonotype. The chain recombines TRBV18 with TRBJ2-5; tentative D call: TRBD2 (5 bases). The V end was cut by 0 bases, the J end by 1 base, with 9 bases between. The CDR3 contains 15 residues. Germline V gene sequence: CDR1 KGHSH, CDR2 LQKENI. In DNA, the CDR3 is TGTGCCAGCTCACCACCGGGTGCGGGCCAAGAGACCCAGTACTTC. The encoded protein is CASSPPGAGQETQYF.

In the case of this clonotype: A much larger clone lies one base from this, so it may be a read error. The chain recombines TRBV6-1 with TRBJ1-5; D may be TRBD1 (5 bases). The CDR3 is 13 amino acids. Germline values: CDR1 MNHNS, CDR2 SASEGT. The CDR3 sequence: CVSSESRQTAQHF. Written as DNA, the CDR3 is TGTGTCAGCAGTGAAAGCAGACAGACGGCCCAGCATTTT.

At least ten counts were recorded for this clonotype. This chain uses TRBV20-1 with TRBJ2-5; D could derive from TRBD1 or TRBD2 (5 bases each). The germline V gene has CDR1 DFQATT and CDR2 SNEGSKA (reference sequence). V was shortened by 3 bases and J by 4 bases, with 12 bases between the two germline ends. The CDR3 covers 13 residues. The CDR3 spells CSASHGAGETQYF. The CDR3 bases are TGCAGTGCTAGCCACGGGGCGGGAGAGACCCAGTACTTC.

This clonotype was seen repeatedly, ten times or more. V usage is TRBV5-6 and J usage is TRBJ1-3; TRBD1 might be the D (5 bases). The CDR3 has 17 amino acids. CDR1 and CDR2 from the germline V gene are SGHDT and YYEEEE. V lost 0 bases and J 0 bases, leaving 13 bases between the germline ends. Written as DNA, the CDR3 is TGTGCCAGCAGCTTGGTCGCGACAGCAGTCTCTGGAAACACCATATATTTT. It encodes CASSLVATAVSGNTIYF.

This clonotype was seen repeatedly, ten times or more. Compared with germline, one end of the junction differs, possibly owing to a read error. V is TRBV7-8 and J is TRBJ2-3; TRBD2 agrees at 10 bases. CDR1 and CDR2 (germline): SGHVS, FQNEAQ. This CDR3 has 13 amino acids. CDR3 loop: CASSPQLAGKHDF. The CDR3 nucleotides are TGTGCCAGCAGCCCGCAACTAGCGGGGAAGCACGATTTT. Based on the CDR3 plus reference TRBV7-8 and TRBJ2-3, the full variable domain is GAGVSQSPRYKVAKRGQDVALRCDPISGHVSLFWYQQALGQGPEFLTYFQNEAQLDKSGLPSDRFFAERPEGSVSTLKIQRTQQEDSAVYLCASSPQLAGKHDFGPGTRLTVL.

This clonotype came up many times. The CDR3 DNA is TGTGCCAGCAGCTCAGGGGACAGTAAAGAGACCCAGTACTTC. This sequence encodes CASSSGDSKETQYF. The gene calls are TRBV7-9 and TRBJ2-5; TRBD1 matches 7 bases. The J segment lost 3 bases and the V segment lost 4 bases, leaving 5 bases of the junction unmatched. Germline CDR1 and CDR2: SEHNR and FQNEAQ (reference sequence). This CDR3 is 14 amino acids long. Filled out from reference TRBV7-9 and TRBJ2-5, the complete variable domain reads DTGVSQNPRHKITKRGQNVTFRCDPISEHNRLYWYRQTLGQGPEFLTYFQNEAQLEKSRLLSDRFSAERPKGSFSTLEIQRTEQGDSAMYLCASSSGDSKETQYFGPGTRLLVL.

At least ten counts were recorded for this clonotype. The chain combines TRBV12-3 or TRBV12-4 with TRBJ2-7, with 8 bases fitting TRBD1. V shed 0 bases, J shed 5 bases, and the junction held 15 bases outside the gene matches. This CDR3 is 18 amino acids long. The CDR3 loop is CASSLAQGLGRGLNEQYF. The DNA for the CDR3 is TGTGCCAGCAGTTTAGCGCAGGGGTTAGGCAGGGGGCTTAACGAGCAGTACTTC.

This clonotype has a count of ten or more. The chain links TRBV11-3 to TRBJ2-7; D is undetermined. Germline V gene data show CDR1 as SGHNT and CDR2 as YENEEA. V lost 1 base and J 2 bases, leaving 9 bases between the germline ends. This CDR3 is built from 14 residues. The CDR3 sequence is CASSLVFGTYEQYF. DNA for the CDR3: TGTGCCAGCAGCTTAGTTTTTGGGACCTACGAGCAGTACTTC.

The CDR3 nucleotides are TGTGCCAGCAGCCTAGAGGGGCAGACGTACAATGAGCAGTTCTTC. Translation: CASSLEGQTYNEQFF. This chain joins TRBV9 and TRBJ2-1, with D perhaps assigned TRBD1 or TRBD2 (5 bases each). V lost 4 bases and J lost 4, with 15 bases in between. The CDR3 has 15 residues. Germline CDR1 reads SGDLS; CDR2 reads YYNGEE. The full variable domain, completed using reference TRBV9 and TRBJ2-1, is DSGVTQTPKHLITATGQRVTLRCSPRSGDLSVYWYQQSLDQGLQFLIQYYNGEERAKGNILERFSAQQFPDLHSELNLSSLELGDSALYFCASSLEGQTYNEQFFGPGTRLTVL.

As for this clonotype: A much larger clone differs by one base, so this may be a read error. This chain links TRBV29-1 with TRBJ2-5; possible D gene TRBD1, 6 bases. V shed 5 bases and J shed 4 bases, with 14 bases lying between them. The CDR3 is 13 amino acids. Germline V CDR1 and CDR2: SQVTM, ANQGSEA. CDR3 in amino acids: CSVLGAGGETQYF. The CDR3 nucleotides read TGCAGCGTTTTGGGGGCAGGAGGAGAGACCCAGTACTTC.

The V call is TRBV7-8, the J call TRBJ2-7; 12 bases agree with TRBD2. Trimming at V came to 5 bases and at J to 3 bases, leaving 8 bases not matched to a gene. The germline CDR1 and CDR2 sequences are SGHVS and FQNEAQ. This CDR3 has 16 residues. This chain's CDR3 is CASSPQGLAGFYEQYF. The CDR3 region has the DNA TGTGCCAGCAGCCCACAGGGACTAGCGGGTTTCTACGAGCAGTACTTC.

This clonotype was seen only once. Just one base apart from a much larger clone, this may be a read error. The CDR3 is CSAREQGNRPQHF. The CDR3 DNA reads TGCAGTGCTAGGGAACAGGGGAATCGGCCCCAGCATTTT. The chain uses TRBV20-1 and TRBJ1-5, with TRBD1 identical over 7 bases. The CDR3 has 13 amino acids. From germline, CDR1 is DFQATT and CDR2 SNEGSKA (reference sequence).

Many counts were recorded for this clonotype. The rearrangement uses TRBV20-1 and TRBJ2-7; 8 positions agree with TRBD2. The CDR3 sequence is 13 residues long. Trimming at V came to 3 bases and at J to 3 bases, leaving 4 bases not matched to a gene. From germline, CDR1 is DFQATT and CDR2 SNEGSKA (reference sequence). DNA of the CDR3: TGCAGTGCTAGTAGCGGGGACCTCTACGAGCAGTACTTC. Amino acid sequence: CSASSGDLYEQYF.

This clonotype occurred many times. This chain links TRBV30 with TRBJ2-1; D remains unclear. CDR3 length equals 13 residues. V lost 1 base and J 1 base, leaving 5 bases between the germline ends. The germline gives CDR1 GTSNPN, CDR2 SVGIG (reference sequence). Here the CDR3 DNA reads TGTGCCTGGAGTGCGGAATCCTACAATGAGCAGTTCTTC. Its protein is CAWSAESYNEQFF.

This clonotype was observed many times. CDR3 in DNA: TGCAGTGTTCCGTCTCAGGGAAACTATGGCTACACCTTC. Protein sequence: CSVPSQGNYGYTF. This chain connects TRBV20-1 to TRBJ1-2, with D perhaps TRBD1 (5 bases). Germline V lookup: CDR1 DFQATT, CDR2 SNEGSKA (reference sequence). There are 13 residues in the CDR3. V was clipped by 7 bases and J by 2 bases, with 14 bases between them.